Below, one T cell receptor (beta chain) is given with its context. Germline V gives CDR1 LGHNA, CDR2 YNFKEQ. V was pared by 1 base and J by 3 bases, with 9 bases of the junction left unmatched. The CDR3 spans 17 residues. This entry comes from a study of blood T cell repertoires in COVID-19. Sequencing was performed with immunoSEQ multiplex PCR; in TCRdb, only in-frame clones are kept and a portion is missing. Of about 99,000 clones in the sample, 75% to 85% were seen once. Sequencing was performed on peripheral blood. This clonotype originated in a woman at least 80 years old with active or convalescent COVID-19. The chain employs TRBV4-2 and TRBJ2-7, with 10 bases matching TRBD1. DNA of the CDR3: TGTGCCAGCAGCCAAGTGACTGGGACAGGGGTCAGCTACGAGCAGTACTTC. It encodes CASSQVTGTGVSYEQYF.